Listed below are T cell receptor beta chains from one sample, sequenced in a study of T cell repertoires in cytomegalovirus infection. One entry per CDR3 protein, called by TCRdb with MiXCR from the reads. The repertoire includes about 150,000 distinct CDR3 sequences, 23% of them detected once, and about a tenth sits in the top ten. The sample taken for sequencing was PBMCs. The receptor set was obtained from a human donor in good health (CMV status not recorded). Some clones in this sample may be carry-over from other donors' samples. CDR3s include the opening cysteine and the closing phenylalanine or tryptophan. Fields, in order: D gene, J gene, clone size, V gene, CDR3 protein, CDR3 DNA. The D gene is left open where the match is weak. Not every row has a clone size; where given, it reads once, few, many or a size class.

D: .
J: TRBJ1-2
size: .
V: TRBV27
CDR3: CASSPLWGTYGYTF
DNA: TGTGCCAGCAGCCCATTATGGGGGACCTATGGCTACACCTTC

D: TRBD2
J: TRBJ2-7
size: few
V: TRBV27
CDR3: CASSLYSGASYEQYF
DNA: TGTGCCAGCAGTCTTTATAGCGGGGCTTCCTACGAGCAGTACTTC

D: .
J: TRBJ1-2
size: .
V: TRBV7-6
CDR3: CASSPSRGEAGYTF
DNA: TGTGCCAGCAGCCCTTCACGGGGGGAGGCTGGCTACACCTTC

D: .
J: TRBJ1-6
size: many
V: TRBV7-2
CDR3: CASSLAPQGSPLHF
DNA: TGTGCCAGCAGCTTAGCTCCCCAGGGGTCACCCCTCCACTTT

D: .
J: TRBJ2-7
size: .
V: TRBV7-8
CDR3: CASSLVGADAYEQYF
DNA: TGTGCCAGCAGCTTAGTAGGTGCGGACGCCTACGAGCAGTACTTC

D: .
J: TRBJ2-3
size: few
V: TRBV7-9
CDR3: CASSLVGGRADTQYF
DNA: TGTGCCAGCAGCTTAGTTGGAGGGCGGGCAGATACGCAGTATTTT

D: .
J: TRBJ1-1
size: .
V: TRBV12-5
CDR3: CASGLTGTPEAFF
DNA: TGTGCTAGTGGTTTGACCGGGACACCTGAAGCTTTCTTT

D: .
J: TRBJ1-5
size: few
V: TRBV19
CDR3: CASSIWEGQPNQPQHF
DNA: TGTGCCAGTAGTATATGGGAAGGACAGCCGAATCAGCCCCAGCATTTT

D: .
J: TRBJ2-1
size: few
V: TRBV7-9
CDR3: CASSPRSSSYNEQFF
DNA: TGTGCCAGCAGCCCCCGGTCAAGCTCCTACAATGAGCAGTTCTTC

D: .
J: TRBJ1-4
size: few
V: TRBV19
CDR3: CASRRGWGGTNEKLFF
DNA: TGTGCCAGTAGACGAGGATGGGGAGGAACTAATGAAAAACTGTTTTTT

D: .
J: TRBJ1-6
size: few
V: TRBV5-4
CDR3: CASSPGPLFTLHF
DNA: TGTGCCAGCAGCCCGGGACCGCTGTTCACCCTCCACTTT

D: TRBD1
J: TRBJ2-7
size: few
V: TRBV27
CDR3: CASSSYGTGASYEQYF
DNA: TGTGCCAGCAGTTCCTACGGGACAGGGGCGAGCTACGAGCAGTACTTC

D: TRBD1
J: TRBJ2-4
size: .
V: TRBV20-1
CDR3: CSAGGQGQYF
DNA: TGCAGTGCTGGAGGACAGGGGCAGTACTTC

D: TRBD1
J: TRBJ2-7
size: few
V: TRBV7-8
CDR3: CASSLVPRGQAYEQYF
DNA: TGTGCCAGCAGCTTAGTCCCTCGGGGACAGGCCTACGAGCAGTACTTC

D: .
J: TRBJ1-1
size: .
V: TRBV6-5
CDR3: CASSPQTHDRKPEAFF
DNA: TGTGCCAGCAGTCCCCAAACCCACGACAGGAAGCCTGAAGCTTTCTTT

D: TRBD1
J: TRBJ1-1
size: .
V: TRBV28
CDR3: CASNYGTDEAFF
DNA: TGTGCCAGCAACTATGGGACAGATGAAGCTTTCTTT

D: TRBD2
J: TRBJ2-5
size: few
V: TRBV20-1
CDR3: CSARDSSSGIKETQYF
DNA: TGCAGTGCTAGAGATAGTTCTAGCGGGATTAAGGAGACCCAGTACTTC

D: TRBD1
J: TRBJ1-2
size: .
V: TRBV20-1
CDR3: CSAWDRVSTGYTF
DNA: TGCAGTGCTTGGGACAGGGTATCGACCGGCTACACCTTC

D: TRBD2
J: TRBJ2-7
size: .
V: TRBV4-1
CDR3: CASSQDRSSGTYEQYF
DNA: TGCGCCAGCAGCCAAGATCGTTCTAGCGGTACCTACGAGCAGTACTTC

D: .
J: TRBJ1-1
size: .
V: TRBV4-3
CDR3: CASSQDRGSDTEAFF
DNA: TGCGCCAGCAGCCAAGATCGTGGGTCGGACACTGAAGCTTTCTTT

D: TRBD1
J: TRBJ1-1
size: many
V: TRBV7-2
CDR3: CASSLLRTGRMNTEAFF
DNA: TGTGCCAGCAGCTTACTCCGGACAGGGAGAATGAACACTGAAGCTTTCTTT

D: TRBD1
J: TRBJ1-1
size: .
V: TRBV28
CDR3: CASSLQRPGQGMNTEAFF
DNA: TGTGCCAGCAGTTTACAAAGACCGGGACAGGGGATGAACACTGAAGCTTTCTTT

D: TRBD1
J: TRBJ2-3
size: .
V: TRBV10-3
CDR3: CAIGGQGVTDTQYF
DNA: TGTGCCATCGGGGGACAGGGGGTGACAGATACGCAGTATTTT

D: .
J: TRBJ2-2
size: .
V: TRBV5-4
CDR3: CASTSGSPRAGELFF
DNA: TGTGCCAGCACCTCAGGGAGCCCAAGGGCCGGGGAGCTGTTTTTT

D: .
J: TRBJ1-5
size: few
V: TRBV6-2/TRBV6-3
CDR3: CASSSGRRNQPQHF
DNA: TGTGCCAGCAGTTCTGGACGGAGGAATCAGCCCCAGCATTTT

D: .
J: TRBJ2-2
size: many
V: TRBV7-8
CDR3: CASRFAGPHTGELFF
DNA: TGTGCCAGCAGATTTGCGGGACCCCACACCGGGGAGCTGTTTTTT

D: .
J: TRBJ2-7
size: once
V: TRBV20-1
CDR3: CSARVRSSYEQYF
DNA: TGCAGTGCTAGAGTTCGCAGCTCCTACGAGCAGTACTTC

D: .
J: TRBJ2-2
size: .
V: TRBV7-3
CDR3: CASSPRVTTGELFF
DNA: TGTGCCAGCAGCCCCCGAGTGACCACCGGGGAGCTGTTTTTT

D: TRBD1
J: TRBJ2-5
size: .
V: TRBV14
CDR3: CASRQNRGSETQYF
DNA: TGTGCCAGCAGGCAAAACAGGGGATCAGAGACCCAGTACTTC

D: .
J: TRBJ1-6
size: few
V: TRBV6-5
CDR3: CASSAEGNNSPLHF
DNA: TGTGCCAGCAGTGCGGAAGGGAATAATTCACCCCTCCACTTT

D: TRBD1
J: TRBJ1-2
size: .
V: TRBV7-6
CDR3: CASSLDRGHGGYTF
DNA: TGTGCCAGCAGTTTGGACAGGGGTCATGGGGGCTACACCTTC

D: .
J: TRBJ2-7
size: many
V: TRBV2
CDR3: CASSAIDPTIGGEQYF
DNA: TGTGCCAGCAGCGCTATCGACCCCACAATAGGGGGGGAGCAGTACTTC

D: .
J: TRBJ2-2
size: few
V: TRBV2
CDR3: CASSPQTGSYTGELFF
DNA: TGTGCCAGCTCGCCTCAAACAGGGTCCTACACCGGGGAGCTGTTTTTT

D: .
J: TRBJ2-3
size: .
V: TRBV30
CDR3: CAWMKDTQYF
DNA: TGTGCCTGGATGAAAGATACGCAGTATTTT

D: .
J: TRBJ1-1
size: .
V: TRBV6-2/TRBV6-3
CDR3: CASSYRGWGEAFF
DNA: TGTGCCAGCAGTTACCGAGGTTGGGGAGAAGCTTTCTTT

D: .
J: TRBJ2-6
size: few
V: TRBV6-2/TRBV6-3
CDR3: CASSSRLAEGDSGANVLTF
DNA: TGTGCCAGCAGTTCCAGGTTAGCGGAAGGGGACTCTGGGGCCAACGTCCTGACTTTC

D: TRBD1
J: TRBJ2-7
size: many
V: TRBV7-2
CDR3: CASGDRGLSEQYF
DNA: TGTGCCAGCGGGGACAGGGGATTAAGCGAGCAGTACTTC

D: .
J: TRBJ2-6
size: few
V: TRBV7-6
CDR3: CASSSPVGGANVLTF
DNA: TGTGCCAGCAGCTCACCCGTCGGTGGGGCCAACGTCCTGACTTTC

D: .
J: TRBJ2-2
size: .
V: TRBV7-9
CDR3: CASSLAGLANTGELFF
DNA: TGTGCCAGCAGCTTAGCAGGCCTTGCGAACACCGGGGAGCTGTTTTTT

D: TRBD1
J: TRBJ1-5
size: few
V: TRBV7-6
CDR3: CASSSGQGAQPQHF
DNA: TGTGCCAGCAGCAGCGGACAGGGGGCTCAGCCCCAGCATTTT

D: .
J: TRBJ2-6
size: many
V: TRBV7-2
CDR3: CASSLSGAGANVLTF
DNA: TGTGCCAGCAGCTTGTCAGGAGCTGGGGCCAACGTCCTGACTTTC

D: TRBD2
J: TRBJ2-1
size: .
V: TRBV28
CDR3: CASSSTSGIGFF
DNA: TGTGCCAGCAGCTCGACTAGCGGGATTGGGTTCTTC

D: TRBD1
J: TRBJ2-7
size: few
V: TRBV20-1
CDR3: CSAWDSTYEQYF
DNA: TGCAGTGCCTGGGACAGTACCTACGAGCAGTACTTC

D: TRBD1
J: TRBJ2-7
size: .
V: TRBV28
CDR3: CASSLDLGQGPYEQYF
DNA: TGTGCCAGCAGTTTAGATCTGGGACAGGGGCCCTACGAGCAGTACTTC